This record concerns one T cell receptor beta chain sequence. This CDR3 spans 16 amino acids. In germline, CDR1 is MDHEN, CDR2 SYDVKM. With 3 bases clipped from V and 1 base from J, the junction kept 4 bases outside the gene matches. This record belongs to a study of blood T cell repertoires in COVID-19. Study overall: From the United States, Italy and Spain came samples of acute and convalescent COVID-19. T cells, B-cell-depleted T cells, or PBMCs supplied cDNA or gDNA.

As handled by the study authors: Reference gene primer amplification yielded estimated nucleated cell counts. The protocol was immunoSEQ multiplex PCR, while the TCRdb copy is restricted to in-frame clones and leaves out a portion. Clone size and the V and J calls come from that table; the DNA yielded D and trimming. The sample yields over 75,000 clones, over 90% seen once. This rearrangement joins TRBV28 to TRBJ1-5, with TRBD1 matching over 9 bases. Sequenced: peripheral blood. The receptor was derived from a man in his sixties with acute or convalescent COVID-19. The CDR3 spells CASSLEGQGSNQPQHF. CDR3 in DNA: TGTGCCAGCAGTTTGGAGGGACAGGGAAGCAATCAGCCCCAGCATTTT. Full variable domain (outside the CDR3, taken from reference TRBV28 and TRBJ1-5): DVKVTQSSRYLVKRTGEKVFLECVQDMDHENMFWYRQDPGLGLRLIYFSYDVKMKEKGDIPEGYSVSREKKERFSLILESASTNQTSMYLCASSLEGQGSNQPQHFGDGTRLSIL.